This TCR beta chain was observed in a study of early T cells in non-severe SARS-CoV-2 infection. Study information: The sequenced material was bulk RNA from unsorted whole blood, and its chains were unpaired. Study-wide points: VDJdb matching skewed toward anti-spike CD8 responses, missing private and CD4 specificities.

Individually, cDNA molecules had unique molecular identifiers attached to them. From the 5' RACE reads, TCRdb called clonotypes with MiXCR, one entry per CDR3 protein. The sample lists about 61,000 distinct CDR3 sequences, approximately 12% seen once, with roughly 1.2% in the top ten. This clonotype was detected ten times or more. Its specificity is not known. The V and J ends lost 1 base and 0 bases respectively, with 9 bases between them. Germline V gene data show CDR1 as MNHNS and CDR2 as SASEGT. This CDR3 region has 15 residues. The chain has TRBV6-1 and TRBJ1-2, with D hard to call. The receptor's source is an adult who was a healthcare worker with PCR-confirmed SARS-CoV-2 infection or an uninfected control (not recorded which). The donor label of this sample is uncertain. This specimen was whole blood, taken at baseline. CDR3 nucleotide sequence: TGTGCCAGCAGTGAAGTATTGACCACTAACTATGGCTACACCTTC. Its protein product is CASSEVLTTNYGYTF.